Listed below are T cell receptor beta chains from one sample, sequenced in a study of T cells after yellow fever vaccination. TCRdb re-called the 5' RACE reads with MiXCR, one entry per CDR3 protein. The sample consists of 340,000 or so distinct CDR3 sequences, roughly an eighth of them appearing once. The specimen was CD4+ T cells sorted from PBMCs, collected 15 days after the yellow fever booster vaccination. The receptors here all came from a man in his late teens or twenties who received the YFV17D yellow fever vaccine. The CDR3 runs from the conserved cysteine through the conserved F or W. The order of the fields is D gene, clone size, J gene, V gene, CDR3 length, CDR3 protein, CDR3 DNA. A D gene is named only where the DNA matches it firmly. Not every row has a clone size; where given, it reads once, few, many or a size class.

d_call: .; clone_size: .; j_call: TRBJ1-5; v_call: TRBV7-8; cdr3_length: 16; cdr3_aa: CASSLTAGGRNQPQHF; cdr3_nt: TGTGCCAGCAGCTTAACAGCGGGGGGCAGGAATCAGCCCCAGCATTTT
d_call: TRBD2; clone_size: few; j_call: TRBJ2-6; v_call: TRBV6-6; cdr3_length: 18; cdr3_aa: CASRGTSGGTAGANVLTF; cdr3_nt: TGTGCCAGCAGGGGGACTAGCGGGGGGACGGCTGGGGCCAACGTCCTGACTTTC
d_call: .; clone_size: few; j_call: TRBJ1-4; v_call: TRBV7-2; cdr3_length: 15; cdr3_aa: CASSSVGGQGEKLFF; cdr3_nt: TGTGCCAGCAGCTCCGTCGGGGGGCAGGGTGAAAAACTGTTTTTT
d_call: .; clone_size: few; j_call: TRBJ2-6; v_call: TRBV7-9; cdr3_length: 16; cdr3_aa: CASSFQGNSGANVLTF; cdr3_nt: TGTGCCAGCAGCTTCCAGGGAAACTCTGGGGCCAACGTCCTGACTTTC
d_call: .; clone_size: .; j_call: TRBJ1-1; v_call: TRBV9; cdr3_length: 14; cdr3_aa: CASSVGRESTEAFF; cdr3_nt: TGTGCCAGCAGCGTAGGTAGGGAGAGCACTGAAGCTTTCTTT
d_call: TRBD2; clone_size: .; j_call: TRBJ2-5; v_call: TRBV27; cdr3_length: 15; cdr3_aa: CASKQASGGQETQYF; cdr3_nt: TGTGCCAGCAAACAGGCTAGCGGGGGCCAAGAGACCCAGTACTTC
d_call: TRBD1; clone_size: .; j_call: TRBJ1-6; v_call: TRBV27; cdr3_length: 15; cdr3_aa: CASSPPRGLNSPLHF; cdr3_nt: TGTGCCAGCAGTCCGCCCAGGGGGCTGAATTCACCCCTCCACTTT
d_call: .; clone_size: .; j_call: TRBJ2-3; v_call: TRBV6-4; cdr3_length: 15; cdr3_aa: CASSWQGYGTDTQYF; cdr3_nt: TGTGCCAGCAGTTGGCAGGGCTATGGCACAGATACGCAGTATTTT
d_call: .; clone_size: .; j_call: TRBJ2-4; v_call: TRBV5-4; cdr3_length: 15; cdr3_aa: CASSLAGAGENIQYF; cdr3_nt: TGTGCCAGCAGCTTGGCCGGTGCAGGGGAAAACATTCAGTACTTC
d_call: TRBD2; clone_size: many; j_call: TRBJ2-3; v_call: TRBV7-2; cdr3_length: 17; cdr3_aa: CASSLGASGDGRSTQYF; cdr3_nt: TGTGCCAGCAGCTTAGGCGCTAGCGGGGACGGGCGGAGTACGCAGTATTTT
d_call: .; clone_size: .; j_call: TRBJ2-7; v_call: TRBV7-2; cdr3_length: 13; cdr3_aa: CASSVQGIDEQYF; cdr3_nt: TGTGCCAGCAGCGTACAGGGTATCGACGAGCAGTACTTC
d_call: TRBD1; clone_size: .; j_call: TRBJ1-2; v_call: TRBV3-1; cdr3_length: 15; cdr3_aa: CASSQAGQGNYGYTF; cdr3_nt: TGTGCCAGCAGCCAAGCTGGACAGGGCAACTATGGCTACACCTTC
d_call: TRBD1; clone_size: many; j_call: TRBJ1-2; v_call: TRBV12-3/TRBV12-4; cdr3_length: 14; cdr3_aa: CASIRTGVNYGYTF; cdr3_nt: TGTGCCAGCATACGGACAGGCGTTAACTATGGCTACACCTTC
d_call: .; clone_size: .; j_call: TRBJ2-6; v_call: TRBV21-1; cdr3_length: 18; cdr3_aa: CASSKEEKVSSGANVLTF; cdr3_nt: TGTGCCAGCAGCAAAGAAGAGAAGGTCTCCTCTGGGGCCAACGTCCTGACTTTC
d_call: .; clone_size: many; j_call: TRBJ1-5; v_call: TRBV12-3/TRBV12-4; cdr3_length: 15; cdr3_aa: CASSFDGGEDQPQHF; cdr3_nt: TGTGCCAGCAGTTTCGACGGCGGGGAAGACCAGCCCCAGCATTTT
d_call: .; clone_size: .; j_call: TRBJ2-3; v_call: TRBV24-1; cdr3_length: 14; cdr3_aa: CATARDPSPDTQYF; cdr3_nt: TGTGCCACCGCTCGGGACCCTTCACCAGATACGCAGTATTTT
d_call: TRBD1; clone_size: .; j_call: TRBJ1-5; v_call: TRBV19; cdr3_length: 14; cdr3_aa: CASYGTGEFSPQHF; cdr3_nt: TGTGCCAGTTATGGGACAGGCGAGTTTTCGCCCCAGCATTTT
d_call: TRBD1; clone_size: few; j_call: TRBJ2-1; v_call: TRBV9; cdr3_length: 14; cdr3_aa: CASSVQGAPNEQFF; cdr3_nt: TGTGCCAGCAGCGTCCAGGGGGCGCCGAATGAGCAGTTCTTC
d_call: TRBD2; clone_size: .; j_call: TRBJ2-1; v_call: TRBV4-1; cdr3_length: 15; cdr3_aa: CASSQLAGGFNEQFF; cdr3_nt: TGCGCCAGCAGCCAACTAGCGGGGGGGTTCAATGAGCAGTTCTTC
d_call: .; clone_size: .; j_call: TRBJ2-5; v_call: TRBV7-8; cdr3_length: 12; cdr3_aa: CASSSPGRTQYF; cdr3_nt: TGTGCCAGCAGCTCCCCCGGGAGGACCCAGTACTTC
d_call: TRBD1; clone_size: .; j_call: TRBJ1-2; v_call: TRBV4-3; cdr3_length: 14; cdr3_aa: CASSQTDRGYGYTF; cdr3_nt: TGCGCCAGCAGCCAGACAGACAGGGGCTATGGCTACACCTTC
d_call: TRBD1; clone_size: few; j_call: TRBJ2-7; v_call: TRBV7-2; cdr3_length: 15; cdr3_aa: CASSPPGTGGFEQYF; cdr3_nt: TGTGCCAGCAGCCCCCCCGGGACAGGTGGCTTCGAGCAGTACTTC
d_call: TRBD1; clone_size: few; j_call: TRBJ2-3; v_call: TRBV20-1; cdr3_length: 14; cdr3_aa: CSAPDRKSADTQYF; cdr3_nt: TGCAGTGCGCCGGACAGGAAGTCCGCAGATACGCAGTATTTT
d_call: TRBD1; clone_size: few; j_call: TRBJ2-3; v_call: TRBV24-1; cdr3_length: 15; cdr3_aa: CATSDRGQGTDTQYF; cdr3_nt: TGTGCCACCAGTGATAGAGGACAGGGGACAGATACGCAGTATTTT
d_call: TRBD2; clone_size: .; j_call: TRBJ2-4; v_call: TRBV30; cdr3_length: 13; cdr3_aa: CAWSGGGVDIQYF; cdr3_nt: TGTGCCTGGAGTGGCGGGGGGGTAGACATTCAGTACTTC
d_call: TRBD2; clone_size: few; j_call: TRBJ2-3; v_call: TRBV7-9; cdr3_length: 15; cdr3_aa: CASSSLAGVTDTQYF; cdr3_nt: TGTGCCAGCAGCTCACTAGCGGGGGTTACCGATACGCAGTATTTT
d_call: .; clone_size: few; j_call: TRBJ2-3; v_call: TRBV6-5; cdr3_length: 14; cdr3_aa: CASSYGLSTDTQYF; cdr3_nt: TGTGCCAGCAGTTACGGTCTCTCCACAGATACGCAGTATTTT
d_call: .; clone_size: .; j_call: TRBJ2-3; v_call: TRBV4-2; cdr3_length: 15; cdr3_aa: CASSLQAGRSDTQYF; cdr3_nt: TGTGCCAGCAGCCTCCAGGCGGGCCGCTCAGATACGCAGTATTTT
d_call: TRBD2; clone_size: many; j_call: TRBJ2-4; v_call: TRBV29-1; cdr3_length: 14; cdr3_aa: CSVATGGTKNIQYF; cdr3_nt: TGCAGCGTCGCAACCGGGGGGACCAAAAACATTCAGTACTTC
d_call: .; clone_size: few; j_call: TRBJ1-1; v_call: TRBV29-1; cdr3_length: 13; cdr3_aa: CSGTRAGGTEAFF; cdr3_nt: TGCAGCGGGACCAGGGCGGGGGGCACTGAAGCTTTCTTT
d_call: .; clone_size: many; j_call: TRBJ2-3; v_call: TRBV7-6; cdr3_length: 13; cdr3_aa: CASSSGPTDTQYF; cdr3_nt: TGTGCCAGCAGCTCGGGCCCGACAGATACGCAGTATTTT
d_call: TRBD2; clone_size: few; j_call: TRBJ2-7; v_call: TRBV12-3/TRBV12-4; cdr3_length: 15; cdr3_aa: CASSSLDGGAVEQYF; cdr3_nt: TGTGCCAGCAGTTCGCTGGACGGGGGGGCGGTCGAGCAGTACTTC
d_call: .; clone_size: few; j_call: TRBJ2-3; v_call: TRBV7-6; cdr3_length: 14; cdr3_aa: CASSLEASRDTQYF; cdr3_nt: TGTGCCAGCAGCTTAGAGGCTAGCAGGGATACGCAGTATTTT
d_call: .; clone_size: few; j_call: TRBJ2-3; v_call: TRBV4-1; cdr3_length: 15; cdr3_aa: CASSQYGLSTDTQYF; cdr3_nt: TGCGCCAGCAGCCAATACGGACTGAGCACAGATACGCAGTATTTT
d_call: .; clone_size: few; j_call: TRBJ2-3; v_call: TRBV28; cdr3_length: 15; cdr3_aa: CASTRGTGVTDTQYF; cdr3_nt: TGTGCCAGCACCCGGGGAACGGGCGTGACAGATACGCAGTATTTT
d_call: TRBD1; clone_size: .; j_call: TRBJ2-5; v_call: TRBV7-2; cdr3_length: 15; cdr3_aa: CASSRQTGGGETQYF; cdr3_nt: TGTGCCAGCAGTCGCCAAACAGGGGGCGGGGAGACCCAGTACTTC
d_call: TRBD1; clone_size: few; j_call: TRBJ2-7; v_call: TRBV12-3/TRBV12-4; cdr3_length: 16; cdr3_aa: CASSPPINRGSYEQYF; cdr3_nt: TGTGCCAGCAGTCCGCCAATAAACAGGGGTTCCTACGAGCAGTACTTC
d_call: .; clone_size: few; j_call: TRBJ2-2; v_call: TRBV7-7; cdr3_length: 14; cdr3_aa: CASSKQGITGELFF; cdr3_nt: TGTGCCAGCAGCAAACAGGGAATCACCGGGGAGCTGTTTTTT
d_call: .; clone_size: many; j_call: TRBJ2-1; v_call: TRBV5-1; cdr3_length: 15; cdr3_aa: CASSLAAGSYNEQFF; cdr3_nt: TGCGCCAGCAGCTTAGCGGCTGGCTCCTACAATGAGCAGTTCTTC
d_call: .; clone_size: .; j_call: TRBJ2-7; v_call: TRBV19; cdr3_length: 14; cdr3_aa: CASSGTSSSYEQYF; cdr3_nt: TGTGCCAGTAGTGGGACGTCGAGCTCCTACGAGCAGTACTTC
d_call: .; clone_size: few; j_call: TRBJ2-3; v_call: TRBV7-3; cdr3_length: 14; cdr3_aa: CASSPRQRADTQYF; cdr3_nt: TGTGCCAGCAGCCCCCGACAGAGGGCAGATACGCAGTATTTT
d_call: .; clone_size: .; j_call: TRBJ1-2; v_call: TRBV18; cdr3_length: 14; cdr3_aa: CASSPNGPDYGYTF; cdr3_nt: TGTGCCAGCTCACCAAACGGGCCAGACTATGGCTACACCTTC
d_call: .; clone_size: few; j_call: TRBJ1-2; v_call: TRBV15; cdr3_length: 16; cdr3_aa: CATSSHGAGKFYGYTF; cdr3_nt: TGTGCCACCAGCAGCCACGGGGCAGGGAAGTTCTATGGCTACACCTTC
d_call: .; clone_size: few; j_call: TRBJ2-2; v_call: TRBV5-1; cdr3_length: 15; cdr3_aa: CASSLTATNTGELFF; cdr3_nt: TGCGCCAGCAGCCTAACGGCCACGAACACCGGGGAGCTGTTTTTT
d_call: .; clone_size: .; j_call: TRBJ2-5; v_call: TRBV6-2/TRBV6-3; cdr3_length: 17; cdr3_aa: CASSYWSVTPRRETQYF; cdr3_nt: TGTGCCAGCAGTTACTGGTCAGTGACACCGCGACGGGAGACCCAGTACTTC
d_call: .; clone_size: many; j_call: TRBJ1-1; v_call: TRBV27; cdr3_length: 14; cdr3_aa: CASSWGDQNTEAFF; cdr3_nt: TGTGCCAGCTCCTGGGGGGACCAGAACACTGAAGCTTTCTTT
d_call: TRBD1; clone_size: .; j_call: TRBJ1-4; v_call: TRBV20-1; cdr3_length: 14; cdr3_aa: CSARIRGGRKKLFF; cdr3_nt: TGCAGTGCTAGGATCAGGGGGGGACGGAAAAAACTGTTTTTT
d_call: TRBD2; clone_size: few; j_call: TRBJ2-3; v_call: TRBV6-2/TRBV6-3; cdr3_length: 14; cdr3_aa: CASSPAGALDTQYF; cdr3_nt: TGTGCCAGCAGTCCAGCGGGGGCCCTTGATACGCAGTATTTT
d_call: .; clone_size: few; j_call: TRBJ2-7; v_call: TRBV7-2; cdr3_length: 14; cdr3_aa: CASSLVDLAYEQYF; cdr3_nt: TGTGCCAGCAGCTTAGTGGACCTCGCCTACGAGCAGTACTTC
d_call: .; clone_size: few; j_call: TRBJ2-1; v_call: TRBV4-1; cdr3_length: 15; cdr3_aa: CASSLGLDIGPEQFF; cdr3_nt: TGCGCCAGCAGCCTTGGCCTAGATATAGGTCCTGAGCAGTTCTTC
d_call: .; clone_size: few; j_call: TRBJ1-2; v_call: TRBV4-1; cdr3_length: 15; cdr3_aa: CASSQDQSYTYGYTF; cdr3_nt: TGCGCCAGCAGCCAAGATCAAAGCTACACCTATGGCTACACCTTC
d_call: TRBD2; clone_size: many; j_call: TRBJ2-5; v_call: TRBV7-2; cdr3_length: 15; cdr3_aa: CASSSGTSGGETQYF; cdr3_nt: TGTGCCAGCAGTTCCGGGACTAGCGGGGGAGAGACCCAGTACTTC
d_call: TRBD1; clone_size: many; j_call: TRBJ2-5; v_call: TRBV9; cdr3_length: 16; cdr3_aa: CASSASPLDRVETQYF; cdr3_nt: TGTGCCAGCAGCGCCAGCCCCCTTGACAGGGTAGAGACCCAGTACTTC
d_call: TRBD1; clone_size: .; j_call: TRBJ1-2; v_call: TRBV2; cdr3_length: 15; cdr3_aa: CASIYRQGANYGYTF; cdr3_nt: TGTGCCAGTATTTATAGACAGGGAGCTAACTATGGCTACACCTTC
d_call: .; clone_size: .; j_call: TRBJ2-1; v_call: TRBV12-3/TRBV12-4; cdr3_length: 17; cdr3_aa: CASSSRALGMAYNEQFF; cdr3_nt: TGTGCCAGCAGTTCCCGGGCACTGGGGATGGCCTACAATGAGCAGTTCTTC
d_call: .; clone_size: few; j_call: TRBJ1-2; v_call: TRBV12-3/TRBV12-4; cdr3_length: 12; cdr3_aa: CASRSHVYGYTF; cdr3_nt: TGTGCCAGCAGATCACACGTCTATGGCTACACCTTC